This TCR beta chain emerged from a study of patients and donors after allogeneic stem cell transplantation. TCRdb re-analysed the RT-PCR reads in MiXCR, keeping a single row per CDR3 protein. The sample lists about 960,000 distinct CDR3 sequences; over 15% were seen once. This clonotype occurred a few times. Germline V gene data show CDR1 as DFQATT and CDR2 as SNEGSKA (reference sequence). The CDR3 spans 16 residues. Trimming took 3 bases from V and 4 from J; bases not matched to a gene: 7. The receptor was isolated from a human donor who was either an allogeneic HSCT recipient or a stem cell or donor lymphocyte infusion donor (not recorded which). It is not recorded whose cells these are; they may come from a transplant donor. The chain combines TRBV20-1 with TRBJ2-3, with 13 positions matching TRBD2. The sample was blood, either unsorted or a sorted T cell fraction (not recorded which). The CDR3 is CSASTSGRAGPDTQYF. The CDR3 DNA sequence: TGCAGTGCTAGTACTAGCGGGAGGGCCGGCCCAGATACGCAGTATTTT.